This paragraph covers one T cell receptor (beta chain) sequence. The antigen is unknown. After re-calling the 5' RACE reads, TCRdb lists one entry per CDR3 protein, DNA absent. The sample is made up of approximately 330,000 distinct CDR3 sequences, and the top ten hold around 2% of it. The data belong to a study of monozygotic twins with inflammatory bowel disease. CDR3 length: 13 residues. General observations from the study: Repertoire similarity was not found to differ between concordant and discordant twins, possibly from limited power. People with IBD had fewer clonotypes in common with others than healthy twins did, especially with disease activity.

This chain connects TRBV12-3 or TRBV12-4 to TRBJ2-3. Sequenced sample: blood. This TCR came from a human donor with ulcerative colitis or Crohn's disease, or a healthy co-twin of an affected twin (not recorded which). The chain's CDR3 is CASKYLNTDTQYF.